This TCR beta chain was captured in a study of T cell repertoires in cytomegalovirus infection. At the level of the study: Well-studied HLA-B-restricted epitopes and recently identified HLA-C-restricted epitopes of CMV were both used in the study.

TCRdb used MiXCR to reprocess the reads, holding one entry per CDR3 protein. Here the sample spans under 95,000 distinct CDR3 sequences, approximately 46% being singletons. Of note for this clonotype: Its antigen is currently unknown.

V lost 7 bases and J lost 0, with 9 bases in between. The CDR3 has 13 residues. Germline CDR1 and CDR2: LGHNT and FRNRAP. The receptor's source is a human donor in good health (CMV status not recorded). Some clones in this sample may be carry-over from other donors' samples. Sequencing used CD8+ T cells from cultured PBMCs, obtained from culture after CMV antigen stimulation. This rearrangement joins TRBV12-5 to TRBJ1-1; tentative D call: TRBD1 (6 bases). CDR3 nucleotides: TGTGCTAGTGCCACAGGGATGAACACTGAAGCTTTCTTT. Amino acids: CASATGMNTEAFF.